The T cell receptor (beta chain) described here comes from a study of CD8+ T cells in alopecia areata. Investigators isolated RNA and reverse transcribed it into cDNA to act as the sequencing template. The protocol was immunoSEQ multiplex PCR, while the TCRdb copy is restricted to in-frame clones and leaves out a portion. The data show around 190,000 clones, around 50% seen once. The clonotype comes from a human donor in good health. The sample taken for sequencing was CD8+ T cells sorted from blood.

The DNA for the CDR3 is TGTGCCAGCAGCCCTGGATTGAATGGCTACACCTTC. Encoded protein: CASSPGLNGYTF. This sequence joins TRBV5-6 and TRBJ1-2, with unresolved D. Germline V lookup: CDR1 SGHDT, CDR2 YYEEEE. This CDR3 is 12 amino acids long. Trimming shortened V by 4 bases and J by 6 bases, and 10 bases separated the two germline ends.